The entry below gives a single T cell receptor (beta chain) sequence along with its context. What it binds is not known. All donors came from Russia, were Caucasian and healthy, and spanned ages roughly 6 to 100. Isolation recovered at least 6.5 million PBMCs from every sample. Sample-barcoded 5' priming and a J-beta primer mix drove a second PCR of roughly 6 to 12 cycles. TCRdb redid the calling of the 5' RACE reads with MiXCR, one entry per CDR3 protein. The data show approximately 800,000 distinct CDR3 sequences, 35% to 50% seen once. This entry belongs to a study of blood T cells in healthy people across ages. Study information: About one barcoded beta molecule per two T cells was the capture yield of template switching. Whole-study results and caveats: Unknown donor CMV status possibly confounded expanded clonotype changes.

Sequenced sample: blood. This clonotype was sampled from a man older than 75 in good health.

For the CDR3, the DNA is TGCAGCGTTGAACGTTCAGGGTCGGGTGGCTACACCTTC. This gives the protein CSVERSGSGGYTF. The J gene is TRBJ1-2, the V gene TRBV29-1, with D possibly being TRBD1 (5 bases). Deletions cut 2 bases from V and 7 bases from J, with 14 bases between. Germline V gives CDR1 SQVTM, CDR2 ANQGSEA. CDR3 length equals 13 residues.